The rows below give T cell receptor beta chains drawn from one sample of a study of T cell repertoires and HLA-DP antigens. These TCRs' antigens remain unknown. Method: immunoSEQ multiplex PCR; TCRdb's copy keeps in-frame clones and lacks some. The sample lists about 110,000 clones, more than 85% occurring once. Sequenced sample: CD4+ T cells from PBMCs. These receptor sequences come from a woman under 30 in good health and CMV-seronegative. Both conserved end residues are part of each CDR3. The D gene is left open where the match is weak. Part of the rows lack a size; the others show once, few, many or a class for expanded clones.

TRBJ2-5,.,TRBV10-3,TRBD1,CAISESDRGRETQYF,TGTGCCATCAGTGAGTCCGACAGGGGAAGAGAGACCCAGTACTTC
TRBJ2-6,once,TRBV14,.,CASSSPGPGSGANVLTF,TGTGCCAGCAGTTCCCCTGGCCCAGGTTCTGGGGCCAACGTCCTGACTTTC
TRBJ2-3,.,TRBV27,TRBD1,CASTKDRVEADTQYF,TGTGCCAGCACTAAGGACAGGGTTGAGGCAGATACGCAGTATTTT
TRBJ2-1,.,TRBV19,.,CASSAGGTYNEQFF,TGTGCCAGTAGCGCTGGAGGTACCTACAATGAGCAGTTCTTC
TRBJ2-5,.,TRBV7-8,.,CASSLWGLGETQYF,TGTGCCAGCAGCTTATGGGGCTTGGGGGAGACCCAGTACTTC
TRBJ1-2,.,TRBV7-8,.,CASSLVASTYYGYTF,TGTGCCAGCAGCTTAGTTGCTTCGACCTACTATGGCTACACCTTC
TRBJ2-7,.,TRBV2,TRBD1,CASSGQGVYEQYF,TGTGCCAGCAGTGGACAGGGAGTCTACGAGCAGTACTTC
TRBJ2-6,.,TRBV11-2,.,CASSLEPGPSSGANVLTF,TGTGCCAGCAGCTTAGAACCAGGGCCCTCCTCTGGGGCCAACGTCCTGACTTTC
TRBJ1-1,.,TRBV12-5,.,CASGSSVDTEAFF,TGTGCTAGTGGTTCAAGTGTGGATACTGAAGCTTTCTTT
TRBJ1-5,.,TRBV5-1,.,CASSPTDSTFQPQHF,TGCGCCAGCAGCCCCACGGACAGTACATTTCAGCCCCAGCATTTT
TRBJ1-2,.,TRBV5-5,.,CASSTTGNYGYTF,TGTGCCAGCAGCACCACAGGGAACTATGGCTACACCTTC
TRBJ2-7,.,TRBV7-9,.,CASSLTRGPGPYEQYF,TGTGCCAGCAGCTTAACCCGGGGGCCGGGTCCTTACGAGCAGTACTTC
TRBJ1-1,.,TRBV7-9,TRBD1,CASSRDRRLNTEAFF,TGTGCCAGCAGCCGGGACAGGCGACTGAACACTGAAGCTTTCTTT
TRBJ2-2,.,TRBV7-6,.,CASSLARGTGELFF,TGTGCCAGCAGCTTAGCTCGCGGAACCGGGGAGCTGTTTTTT
TRBJ1-5,.,TRBV19,.,CASSIDLTTQPQHF,TGTGCCAGTAGTATAGATCTAACAACTCAGCCCCAGCATTTT
TRBJ1-4,.,TRBV20-1,.,CSFRANEKLFF,TGCAGCTTCAGAGCTAATGAAAAACTGTTTTTT
TRBJ2-5,once,TRBV5-1,.,CASSSSWETGETQYF,TGCGCCAGCAGCTCCAGTTGGGAGACTGGGGAGACCCAGTACTTC
TRBJ1-1,.,TRBV28,.,CASTAAGIWHPGSGNTEAFF,TGTGCCAGCACCGCGGCCGGTATATGGCACCCCGGATCGGGGAACACTGAAGCTTTCTTT
TRBJ1-5,once,TRBV19,.,CASSIGAGSWGNQPQHF,TGTGCCAGTAGTATTGGGGCGGGGAGTTGGGGCAATCAGCCCCAGCATTTT
TRBJ2-1,.,TRBV2,.,CASMLTHNEQFF,TGTGCCAGCATGCTGACACACAATGAGCAGTTCTTC
TRBJ2-7,.,TRBV6-1,.,CASSGFLTGNYRNEQYF,TGTGCCAGCAGTGGATTTCTGACGGGAAACTATCGCAACGAGCAGTACTTC
TRBJ2-2,.,TRBV27,.,CASSLGIYGELFF,TGTGCCAGCAGTTTGGGGATTTACGGGGAGCTGTTTTTT
TRBJ2-3,.,TRBV27,TRBD2,CASRRGTSGLTDTQYF,TGTGCCAGCAGAAGAGGGACTAGCGGGCTCACAGATACGCAGTATTTT
TRBJ1-3,.,TRBV7-9,.,CASSLPGGQGNTIYF,TGTGCCAGCAGCTTGCCTGGGGGGCAAGGAAACACCATATATTTT
TRBJ1-3,.,TRBV7-2,TRBD1,CASSPYGQGAGGNTIYF,TGTGCCAGCAGCCCATATGGACAGGGGGCAGGTGGAAACACCATATATTTT
TRBJ1-2,.,TRBV7-2,.,CASSLGPLGSSAYGYTF,TGTGCCAGCAGCTTAGGGCCCCTTGGGTCGAGTGCCTATGGCTACACCTTC
TRBJ1-1,few,TRBV5-1,TRBD1,CASSGQGLLAEAFF,TGCGCCAGCAGCGGACAGGGTTTGCTCGCTGAAGCTTTCTTT
TRBJ1-3,.,TRBV6-5,.,CATKDPGTGNTIYF,TGTGCCACCAAAGACCCCGGGACAGGAAACACCATATATTTT
TRBJ2-3,.,TRBV11-2,TRBD1,CASSSYRGTDTQYF,TGTGCCAGCAGCTCATACAGGGGAACAGATACGCAGTATTTT
TRBJ1-5,.,TRBV2,.,CASSEPTPQPQHF,TGTGCCAGCAGTGAGCCCACCCCCCAGCCCCAGCATTTT
TRBJ2-1,.,TRBV7-9,.,CASTSGSYNEQFF,TGTGCCAGCACGTCGGGATCCTACAATGAGCAGTTCTTC
TRBJ2-1,.,TRBV11-2,.,CASSLDIVGGWSYNEQFF,TGTGCCAGCAGCTTAGATATCGTCGGCGGATGGTCCTACAATGAGCAGTTCTTC
TRBJ1-3,.,TRBV7-2,.,CASSLVHPSRTSGNTIYF,TGTGCCAGCAGCTTAGTTCACCCGTCCCGCACCTCTGGAAACACCATATATTTT